The sequence of this T cell receptor (beta chain) was determined in a study of breast tumors, draining lymph nodes, adjacent tissues. Axillary draining lymph nodes of breast cancer patients supplied the node samples. Germline V gene data show CDR1 as MRHNA and CDR2 as SNTAGT. The CDR3 is made up of 13 amino acids. With 0 bases clipped from V and 11 bases from J, the junction kept 5 bases outside the gene matches. A note on this clonotype: The antigen remains undetermined.

TCRdb fed the multiplex PCR reads into MiXCR, producing one record per CDR3 protein. The sample has about 140,000 distinct CDR3 sequences, roughly 33% seen once; the top ten hold less than 2.5%. Study findings and constraints: That most tumor T cells come from lymph nodes remained unproven.

This sequence joins TRBV6-4 and TRBJ1-1; 8 positions match TRBD1. The sample taken for sequencing was axillary lymph node tissue. The clonotype comes from a female donor with breast cancer. Some clones in this sample may be carry-over from other donors' samples. The CDR3 sequence: CASSDSRTGRAFF. For the CDR3, the DNA is TGTGCCAGCAGTGACTCAAGGACAGGGCGGGCTTTCTTT.